Sequencing of this T cell receptor (beta chain) was carried out in a study of identical twins listed by TCRdb under 2016. Regarding the complete study: To test whether fetal clonotypes persist, the study used deep sequencing on TCR alpha and beta repertoires from monozygotic twins, unrelated adults of various ages, and cord blood. To rule out contamination, replicate twin experiments were performed at different times with different library preparation protocols.

The investigation overall reported the following: Excess twin sharing in beta out-of-frame sequences was weaker because fewer shared sequences lowered the signal-to-noise ratio. Compared with coincidental sharing between unrelated individuals, an excess of low generation-probability sequences was observed among out-of-frame TCR alpha sequences shared between twins. Zero-insertion analyses could be partly confounded by invariant T cells such as MAIT and iNKT, although diverse VJ usage argued against such confounding for most clonotypes. Because the same donors could not be followed over many years, the conclusions relied on cross-sectional statistical analysis. In monozygotic twins, out-of-frame TCR alpha sharing was systematically underestimated by recombination models, although the models agreed with sharing between unrelated individuals. Abundant cord blood beta clonotypes carried fewer insertions; young adult naive repertoires showed a weaker similar trend, while memory repertoires showed none.

Receptor libraries were prepared by 5' RACE. Sequencer: Illumina HiSeq 2000. A universal primer binding site was added through template switching, and the final cDNA carried a unique molecular identifier so that TCR cDNA molecules could be counted accurately. First-strand cDNA for TCR alpha and beta chains was synthesized from specific primers in the conserved constant-segment region. To control for contamination, every cDNA library carried two barcodes: a SMART-Mk sample barcode plus Illumina barcodes. Two successive PCR steps introduced TruSeq adapter sequences along with Illumina sample barcodes. Sequencing of the TCR alpha and beta cDNA libraries was done on the Illumina HiSeq platform using custom primers. In the paper's pipeline: Raw reads were processed with MiGEC to extract unique molecular identifiers, and MiXCR was used to determine CDR3 positions. Recombination models were inferred per individual with the repgenHMM and IGoR tools using an EM algorithm. Shared clonotypes were analyzed with the tcR package in R, and sharing was normalized by the product of cloneset sizes. To study raw recombination free of thymic and clonal selection effects, out-of-frame nonproductive sequences were analyzed. TCRdb passed the public sequencing reads through fastp at Q25 and MiXCR, retaining productive beta sequences. Records with the same CDR3 protein are collapsed into one entry carrying the most frequent genes and DNA. TCRdb, not the authors, supplied the V and J calls. This sample lists about 470,000 distinct CDR3 sequences; approximately 25% were detected once. The top ten clonotypes cover about 2.9% of the sample.

On this clonotype itself: Its antigen is not yet known. No much larger clone is present one base from it, and per-base qualities are unavailable.

The CDR3 runs 14 residues from the cysteine to the phenylalanine. Left in the record is the CDR3 DNA by itself, 42 bases read in frame from the first base. The junction shows trimming of 4 bases on V and 2 bases on J, plus 10 bases between the germline ends. All donors were healthy Caucasians. The twin cohort consisted of three pairs of female monozygotic twins, all aged roughly 18 to 29 years. CD4+ and CD8+ T cell populations were isolated with positive isolation kits from Invitrogen. The data also belong to a second study, concerning T cells expressing NK-cell markers. That second publication adds: Three sorted T-cell subsets (CD3+CD56+NKG2C+, CD3+CD56+NKG2C- and CD3+CD56-NKG2C+) from fewer than 10 donors had their TCR beta-chain repertoires profiled. Of the eight sequenced donors, seven were found to be HCMV-seropositive and one was found to be HCMV-seronegative. In several experiments an anti-gammadeltaTCR antibody was added to restrict sorting to alphabetaTCR-expressing T cells. In more than 5 donors, the dominant CD3+CD56+NKG2C+ clonotypes were found to rank among the top 10 CD8+ clonotypes and to make up roughly 1.0-7.0% of CD8+ T cells. Those dominant clonotypes were again the most abundant among CD3+CD56-NKG2C+ cells in several donors, at about 25-65%. Whether the expanded NKG2C-expressing T cell clones were specific for HCMV antigens was left unclear. The eight sequenced donors were randomly selected healthy volunteers, three men and five women. A commercial ELISA kit detecting HCMV-specific IgG in serum was used to determine HCMV serostatus. MIGEC handled demultiplexing of the reads and grouping by UMI, while MiTCR was used to assemble and quantify clonotypes. Only TCR cDNA sequences supported by at least two reads were kept to exclude erroneous sequences. The tcR package was used for downstream repertoire analysis, and clonotypes were matched across fractions by CDR3 nucleotide sequence plus V segment. Antigen specificity was annotated against VDJdb with VDJmatch, allowing one amino acid substitution in CDR3.

The sequencing sample was made of CD4+ T cells sorted from blood. This TCR derives from a woman between 18 and 30 years old in good health. Recombination connected TRBV12-3 or TRBV12-4 to TRBJ2-3; the D gene identity is not certain. The DNA is as follows: TGTGCCAGCAGTTCGGACGCGACCACAGATACGCAGTATTTT. This gives the protein CASSSDATTDTQYF.